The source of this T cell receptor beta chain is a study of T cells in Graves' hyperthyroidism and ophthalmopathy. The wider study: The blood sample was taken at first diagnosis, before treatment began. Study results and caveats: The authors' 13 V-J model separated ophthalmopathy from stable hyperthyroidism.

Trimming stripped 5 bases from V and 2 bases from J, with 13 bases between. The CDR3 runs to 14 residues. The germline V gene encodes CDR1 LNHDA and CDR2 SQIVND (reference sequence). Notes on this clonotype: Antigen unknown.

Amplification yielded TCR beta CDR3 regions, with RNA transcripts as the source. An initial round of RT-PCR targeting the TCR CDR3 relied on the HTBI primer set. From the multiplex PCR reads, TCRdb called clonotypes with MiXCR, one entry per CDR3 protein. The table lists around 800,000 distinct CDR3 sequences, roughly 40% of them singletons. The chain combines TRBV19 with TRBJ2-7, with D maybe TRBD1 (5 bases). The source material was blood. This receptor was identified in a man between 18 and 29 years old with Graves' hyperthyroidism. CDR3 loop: CASSATVTTYEQYF. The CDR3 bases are TGTGCCAGTAGTGCGACAGTAACGACCTACGAGCAGTACTTC.